This T cell receptor beta chain originates from a study of T cell responses to AZD1222 COVID-19 vaccine. Study-wide results and limits: Two doses of AZD1222 preceded a rise in Spike-specific TCR breadth and depth. Sampling captured repertoires only after the peak T cell response. Seropositive status at baseline applied to only a handful of AZD1222 recipients.

CDR3 size: 15 residues. The germline gives CDR1 SGHAT, CDR2 FQDESV (reference sequence). J was trimmed by 1 base and V by 4 bases; bases with no gene match: 5. Comments on this clone: Its antigen is unidentified.

The method was immunoSEQ multiplex PCR; TCRdb's version includes in-frame clones alone and lacks a portion of them. The table shows about 120,000 clones, with roughly nine tenths occurring only once. V usage is TRBV11-1 and J usage is TRBJ2-3; 7 bases fit TRBD1. The sequence came from an adult in good health. Sequenced material: peripheral blood, taken on day 0 of AZD1222 vaccination. The CDR3 DNA follows: TGTGCCAGCAGCTCACACAGGGGTGGCACAGATACGCAGTATTTT. Its translation: CASSSHRGGTDTQYF.